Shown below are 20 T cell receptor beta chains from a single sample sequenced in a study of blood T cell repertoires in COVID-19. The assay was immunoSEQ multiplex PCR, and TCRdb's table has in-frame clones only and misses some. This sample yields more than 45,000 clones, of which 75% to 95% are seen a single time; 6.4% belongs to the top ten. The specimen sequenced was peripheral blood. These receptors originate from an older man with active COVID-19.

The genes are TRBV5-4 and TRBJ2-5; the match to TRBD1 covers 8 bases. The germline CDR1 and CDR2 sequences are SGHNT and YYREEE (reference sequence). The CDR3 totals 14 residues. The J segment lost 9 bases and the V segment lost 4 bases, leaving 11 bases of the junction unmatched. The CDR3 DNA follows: TGTGCCAGCAGCCATGAACTGACAGGGGAAGCCCAGTACTTC. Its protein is CASSHELTGEAQYF. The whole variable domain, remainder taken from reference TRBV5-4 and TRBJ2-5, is ETGVTQSPTHLIKTRGQQVTLRCSSQSGHNTVSWYQQALGQGPQFIFQYYREEENGRGNFPPRFSGLQFPNYSSELNVNALELDDSALYLCASSHELTGEAQYFGPGTRLLVL.

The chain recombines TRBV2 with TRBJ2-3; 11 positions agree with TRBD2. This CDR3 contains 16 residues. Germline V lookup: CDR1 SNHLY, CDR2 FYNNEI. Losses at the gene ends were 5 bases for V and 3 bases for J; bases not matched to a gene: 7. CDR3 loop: CASSLASGGLTDTQYF. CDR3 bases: TGTGCCAGCAGTCTCGCTAGCGGGGGGCTAACAGATACGCAGTATTTT.

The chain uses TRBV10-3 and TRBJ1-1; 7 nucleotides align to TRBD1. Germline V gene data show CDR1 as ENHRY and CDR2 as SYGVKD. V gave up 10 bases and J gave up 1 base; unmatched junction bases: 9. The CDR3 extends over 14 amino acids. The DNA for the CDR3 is TGTGCCACCCTGGACAGGACCCAGAACACTGAAGCTTTCTTT. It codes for CATLDRTQNTEAFF.

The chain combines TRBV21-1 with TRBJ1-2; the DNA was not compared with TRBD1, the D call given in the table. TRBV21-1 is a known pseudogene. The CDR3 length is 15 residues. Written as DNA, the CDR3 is TGTGCCAGCAGCAGATCCGACAGGGCATGGTATGGCTACACCTTC. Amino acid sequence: CASSRSDRAWYGYTF.

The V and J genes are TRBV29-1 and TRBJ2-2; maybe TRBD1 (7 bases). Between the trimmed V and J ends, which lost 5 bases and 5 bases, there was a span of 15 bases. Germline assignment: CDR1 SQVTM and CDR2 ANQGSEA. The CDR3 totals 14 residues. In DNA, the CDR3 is TGCAGCGTTCTCCAGGGGGGCGGGACCGGGGAGCTGTTTTTT. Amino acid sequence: CSVLQGGGTGELFF.

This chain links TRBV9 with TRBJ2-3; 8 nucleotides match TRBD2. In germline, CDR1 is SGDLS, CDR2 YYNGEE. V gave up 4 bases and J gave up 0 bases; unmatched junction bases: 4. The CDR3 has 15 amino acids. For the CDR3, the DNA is TGTGCCAGCAGCCGGGGGGGGCCAAGCACAGATACGCAGTATTTT. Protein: CASSRGGPSTDTQYF.

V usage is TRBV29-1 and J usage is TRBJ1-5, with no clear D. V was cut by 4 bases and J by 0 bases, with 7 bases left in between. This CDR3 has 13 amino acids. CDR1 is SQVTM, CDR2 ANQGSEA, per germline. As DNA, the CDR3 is TGCAGCGTTGCGCAACATAGCAATCAGCCCCAGCATTTT. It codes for CSVAQHSNQPQHF.

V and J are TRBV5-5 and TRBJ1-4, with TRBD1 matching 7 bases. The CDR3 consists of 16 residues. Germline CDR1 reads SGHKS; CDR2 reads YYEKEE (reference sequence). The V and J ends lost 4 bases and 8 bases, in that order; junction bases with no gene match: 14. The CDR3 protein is CASSPDRTGGLEKLFF. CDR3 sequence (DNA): TGTGCCAGCAGCCCCGATAGGACAGGAGGATTAGAAAAACTGTTTTTT.

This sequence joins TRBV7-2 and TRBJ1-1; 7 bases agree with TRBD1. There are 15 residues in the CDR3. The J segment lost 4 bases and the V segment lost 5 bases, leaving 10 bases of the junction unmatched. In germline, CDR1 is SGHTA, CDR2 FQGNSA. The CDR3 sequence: CASSAQGGAGTEAFF. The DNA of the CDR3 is TGTGCCAGCAGCGCCCAAGGGGGCGCGGGCACTGAAGCTTTCTTT. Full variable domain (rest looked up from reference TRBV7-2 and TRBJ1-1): GAGVSQSPSNKVTEKGKDVELRCDPISGHTALYWYRQSLGQGLEFLIYFQGNSAPDKSGLPSDRFSAERTGGSVSTLTIQRTQQEDSAVYLCASSAQGGAGTEAFFGQGTRLTVV.

The CDR3 sequence: CASSRGLPNEKLFF. CDR3 in DNA: TGTGCCAGCAGTCGGGGACTTCCTAATGAAAAACTGTTTTTT. This chain links TRBV6-5 with TRBJ1-4; D possibly corresponds to TRBD1 (5 bases). The CDR3 totals 14 residues. Trimming removed 5 bases at V and 3 bases at J, with 10 bases between. CDR1 MNHEY and CDR2 SVGAGI come from the germline V gene.

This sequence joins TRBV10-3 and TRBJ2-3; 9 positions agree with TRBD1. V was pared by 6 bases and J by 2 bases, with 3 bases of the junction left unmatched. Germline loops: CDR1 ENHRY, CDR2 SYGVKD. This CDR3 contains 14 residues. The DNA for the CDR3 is TGTGCCATCAGCGGGGACAGGGTCACAGATACGCAGTATTTT. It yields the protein CAISGDRVTDTQYF.

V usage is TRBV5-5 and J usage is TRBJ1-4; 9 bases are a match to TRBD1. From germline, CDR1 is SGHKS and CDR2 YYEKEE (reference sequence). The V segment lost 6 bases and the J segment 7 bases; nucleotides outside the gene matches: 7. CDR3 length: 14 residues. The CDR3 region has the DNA TGTGCCAGCAACCCCGGGACAGGGCTTGAAAAACTGTTTTTT. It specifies CASNPGTGLEKLFF. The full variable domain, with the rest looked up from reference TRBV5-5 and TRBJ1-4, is DAGVTQSPTHLIKTRGQQVTLRCSPISGHKSVSWYQQVLGQGPQFIFQYYEKEERGRGNFPDRFSARQFPNYSSELNVNALLLGDSALYLCASNPGTGLEKLFFGSGTQLSVL.

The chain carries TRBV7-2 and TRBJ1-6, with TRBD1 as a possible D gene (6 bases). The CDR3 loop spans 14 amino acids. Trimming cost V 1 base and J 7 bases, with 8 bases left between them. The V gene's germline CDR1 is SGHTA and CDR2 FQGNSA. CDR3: CASSLVGGNSPLHF. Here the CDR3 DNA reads TGTGCCAGCAGCTTAGTAGGGGGAAATTCACCCCTCCACTTT.

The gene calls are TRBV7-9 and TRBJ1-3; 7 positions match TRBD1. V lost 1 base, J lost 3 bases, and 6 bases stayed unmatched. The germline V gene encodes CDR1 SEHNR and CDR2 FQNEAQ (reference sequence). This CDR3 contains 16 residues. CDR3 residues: CASSLERGLGGNTIYF. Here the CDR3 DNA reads TGTGCCAGCAGCTTAGAAAGGGGGCTTGGTGGAAACACCATATATTTT. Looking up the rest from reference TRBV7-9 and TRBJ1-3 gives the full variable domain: DTGVSQNPRHKITKRGQNVTFRCDPISEHNRLYWYRQTLGQGPEFLTYFQNEAQLEKSRLLSDRFSAERPKGSFSTLEIQRTEQGDSAMYLCASSLERGLGGNTIYFGEGSWLTVV.

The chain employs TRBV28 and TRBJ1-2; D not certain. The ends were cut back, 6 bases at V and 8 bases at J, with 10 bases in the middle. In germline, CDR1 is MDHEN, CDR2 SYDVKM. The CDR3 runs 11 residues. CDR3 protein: CASSQSRGYTF. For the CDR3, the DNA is TGTGCCAGCAGCCAATCTAGGGGCTACACCTTC.

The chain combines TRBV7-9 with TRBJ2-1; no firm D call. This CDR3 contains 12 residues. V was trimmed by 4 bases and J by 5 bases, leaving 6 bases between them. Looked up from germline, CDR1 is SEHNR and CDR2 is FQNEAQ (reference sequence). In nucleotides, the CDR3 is TGTGCCAGCAGCTCTATCGACAATGAGCAGTTCTTC. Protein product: CASSSIDNEQFF.

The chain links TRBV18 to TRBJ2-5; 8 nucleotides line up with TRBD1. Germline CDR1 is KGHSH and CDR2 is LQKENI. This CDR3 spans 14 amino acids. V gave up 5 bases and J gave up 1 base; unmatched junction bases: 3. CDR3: CASSGQGSQETQYF. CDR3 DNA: TGTGCCAGCTCAGGACAGGGCTCCCAAGAGACCCAGTACTTC. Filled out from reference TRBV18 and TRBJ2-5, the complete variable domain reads NAGVMQNPRHLVRRRGQEARLRCSPMKGHSHVYWYRQLPEEGLKFMVYLQKENIIDESGMPKERFSAEFPKEGPSILRIQQVVRGDSAAYFCASSGQGSQETQYFGPGTRLLVL.

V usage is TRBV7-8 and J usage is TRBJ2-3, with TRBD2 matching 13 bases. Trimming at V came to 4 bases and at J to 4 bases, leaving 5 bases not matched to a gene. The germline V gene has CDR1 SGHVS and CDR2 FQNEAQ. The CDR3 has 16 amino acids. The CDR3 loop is CASSSGLAGVADTQYF. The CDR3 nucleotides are TGTGCCAGCAGCTCCGGACTAGCGGGGGTCGCAGATACGCAGTATTTT.

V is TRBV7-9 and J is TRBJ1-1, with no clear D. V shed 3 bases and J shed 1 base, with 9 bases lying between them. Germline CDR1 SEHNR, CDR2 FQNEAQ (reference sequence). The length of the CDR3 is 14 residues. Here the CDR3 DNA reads TGTGCCAGCAGCTTCTCCAGGAAGAACACTGAAGCTTTCTTT. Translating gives CASSFSRKNTEAFF.

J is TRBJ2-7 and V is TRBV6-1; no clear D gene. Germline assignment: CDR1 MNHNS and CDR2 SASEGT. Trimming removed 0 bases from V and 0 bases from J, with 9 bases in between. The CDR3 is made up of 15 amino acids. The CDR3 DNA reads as TGTGCCAGCAGTGAAGCGCCAGGTTTCTCCTACGAGCAGTACTTC. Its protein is CASSEAPGFSYEQYF.